Included here is one T cell receptor (beta chain) sequence, with context. Its specific antigen is unknown. No base-level quality is on record; no much larger clone is a single base apart. The receptor library was made with the immunoSEQ multiplex PCR assay. Some 9.9 x 10^4 TCR templates per sample were assayed by the deep sequencing platform. Genomic DNA extracted from sorted T cells was the material used for TCRbeta CDR3 sequencing. Regarding the original processing steps: The R programming language was used for the clonal analysis of the TCRbeta CDR3 data. Comparing unstimulated samples against CFSE-low samples taken after the reaction was how alloreactive CD4+ and CD8+ clones were defined. Alloreactive CD4+ clones were assigned to regulatory or non-regulatory origin by matching sequences to sorted unstimulated Treg and non-Treg repertoires. The source is immuneACCESS, and TCRdb retained only in-frame sequences with V and J called. Part of the clones is not carried over; for the studies checked, unresolved V genes explain less than half of this, and the remainder is unexplained. The V and J calls and clone size were taken over from that table, and D and trimming were inferred from the DNA. For this sample the table gives some 87,000 clones, of which around 89% were detected only once. The ten largest clones take up around 15% of the sample.

The cysteine opens and the phenylalanine closes a CDR3 of 15 amino acids. Just the 45-base CDR3 DNA is kept, in frame starting at base 1. At the junction V is shortened by 4 bases and J by 4 bases; bases outside the gene matches: 5. Taken from the germline V gene, the CDR1 and CDR2 loops are MNHNS and SASEGT. The data were taken from a study of siplizumab effects on memory and regulatory T cells (dated by TCRdb to about 2019). Study-wide context: The effect of the anti-CD2 antibody siplizumab on alloreactive T-cell subsets was examined in allogeneic mixed lymphocyte reactions constructed from human PBMCs.

The paper as a whole reports these results and caveats: Unstimulated naive T cells appeared more diverse than memory T cells, and naive cells seemed to contribute substantially to the alloresponse. A naive or memory phenotype could not be assigned to roughly 80-95% of proliferating CD4+ or CD8+ clones. Whether proliferating Tregs from siplizumab cultures actually had suppressive function was not functionally confirmed. Among mappable alloreactive CD4+ clones, the Treg-derived fraction averaged nearly 70% with siplizumab versus around 27% in control reactions. The cumulative frequency of alloreactive sequences traceable to unstimulated CD4+ memory T cells was significantly reduced by siplizumab. Because sequences at frequencies below about 10^-5 were poorly captured, only a minor fraction of alloreactive clones could be mapped back to unstimulated subsets.

Sorted unstimulated T cells, along with proliferating T cells recovered from mixed lymphocyte reactions, underwent TCRbeta CDR3 sequencing. Fresh whole blood from fewer than 11 HLA-typed healthy donors was used to isolate PBMCs. Sequenced input: CD4+ T cells sorted from blood. Recombination linked TRBV6-1 to TRBJ1-2; 11 bases in the middle match TRBD1. The receptor was derived from a human donor in good health. The CDR3 reads as follows: CASSGTGGALYGYTF. The nucleotide sequence reads as follows: TGTGCCAGCAGTGGGACAGGGGGCGCGCTCTATGGCTACACCTTC.